This T cell receptor (beta chain) was captured in a study of T-cell reconstitution after alpha-beta-depleted transplantation in children. Study-wide points: When one year had passed after transplant, most T-cell counts and diversity came from newly produced T cells. Where some patients showed high TCRbeta diversity at day 60, it came from recipient T cells and thymic progenitors that had survived.

This sample's TCRbeta library carried unique molecular identifier barcodes. TCRdb fed the PCR reads into MiXCR, producing one record per CDR3 protein. The sample shows 100,000 or so distinct CDR3 sequences, around 16% of them seen only once. Germline V gene data show CDR1 as SGHAT and CDR2 as FQDESV (reference sequence). CDR3 length: 19 amino acids. Between the trimmed V and J ends, which lost 5 bases and 0 bases, there was a span of 20 bases. This clonotype was seen a few times. Antigen specificity is unknown. The chain joins TRBV11-1 to TRBJ1-6; D perhaps matches TRBD1 (5 bases). The specimen was PBMCs, mostly from graft donor cells, collected 180 days after TCRalphabeta/CD19-depleted stem cell transplant. The receptor comes from a male patient aged 2 to 10 who had a stem cell transplant for acute lymphoblastic leukemia, so the T cells may come from the graft donor. The CDR3 here is CASSLVGLTVHSYNSPLHF. CDR3 coding DNA: TGTGCCAGCAGCCTTGTGGGCTTGACAGTCCACTCCTATAATTCACCCCTCCACTTT.